The rows below give T cell receptor beta chains drawn from one sample of a study of neoadjuvant nivolumab and ipilimumab in lung cancer. Clones were sequenced by immunoSEQ multiplex PCR, and TCRdb holds only the in-frame ones, with some missing. The data contain under 15,000 clones, about 94% of them seen just once; the ten biggest clones take up 2% to 3%. Sequences were derived from peripheral blood, sampled after neoadjuvant nivolumab, alone or with ipilimumab, at or shortly before surgery. These receptors came from an adult with non-small cell lung cancer. Both conserved end residues are part of each CDR3. D genes are given only for firm matches. Size is stated for part of the rows, as once, few or many counts, or as a class when the clone is expanded.

v_call	d_call	j_call	cdr3_length	clone_size	cdr3_nt	cdr3_aa
TRBV2	.	TRBJ2-7	13	.	TGTGCCAGCAGTGATGTTGCCGTCCCCCAGCAGTACTTC	CASSDVAVPQQYF
TRBV28	.	TRBJ2-7	14	.	TGTGCCAGCCATCCTTCGGACAGAAGGGGCGAGCAGTACTTC	CASHPSDRRGEQYF
TRBV5-1	TRBD2	TRBJ2-1	16	.	TGCGCCAGCAGCATTGGACTAGCGGGAGTGACGAATGAGCAGTTCTTC	CASSIGLAGVTNEQFF
TRBV19	TRBD2	TRBJ2-5	16	.	TGTGCCAGTAGAAAATTGGGTACTAGCGGGAAAGAGACCCAGTACTTC	CASRKLGTSGKETQYF
TRBV7-8	TRBD1	TRBJ2-5	14	.	TGTGCCAGCACCAAGGGACAGGCGGGAGAGACCCAGTACTTC	CASTKGQAGETQYF
TRBV9	.	TRBJ2-3	13	.	TGTGCCAGCAGCTCCTCCTTCACAGATACGCAGTATTTT	CASSSSFTDTQYF
TRBV7-9	.	TRBJ2-2	16	.	TGTGCCAGCAGCCCAACACCCGGGCGCCTCACCGGGGAGCTGTTTTTT	CASSPTPGRLTGELFF
TRBV29-1	TRBD1	TRBJ2-7	12	.	TGCAGCGGCGGACAGGGAGTCTACGAGCAGTACTTC	CSGGQGVYEQYF
TRBV5-6	.	TRBJ2-3	13	.	TGTGCCAGCAGCTTATCAGGGACAGATACGCAGTATTTT	CASSLSGTDTQYF
TRBV7-2	TRBD1	TRBJ2-7	15	.	TGTGCCAGCAGCCCCTTCGGACAGGGCATGTACGAGCAGTACTTC	CASSPFGQGMYEQYF
TRBV6-5	.	TRBJ2-1	15	few	TGTGCCAGCAGTTACTCGATTCAGTCAGGAAATGAGCAGTTCTTC	CASSYSIQSGNEQFF
TRBV4-3	TRBD2	TRBJ2-3	17	.	TGCGCCAGCAGCCAAGCCCCCTCTAGCGGGAGCACAGATACGCAGTATTTT	CASSQAPSSGSTDTQYF
TRBV28	.	TRBJ1-5	12	.	TGTGCCAGCAGCGTGGCAAATCAGCCCCAGCATTTT	CASSVANQPQHF
TRBV11-2	TRBD2	TRBJ2-7	15	.	TGTGCCAGCAGCTTAGCGCCAGCGGGAGGCTACGAGCAGTACTTC	CASSLAPAGGYEQYF
TRBV10-3	TRBD2	TRBJ2-2	16	.	TGTGCCATCAGGCTTAGCGGGAGGGCCGTCGCCGGGGAGCTGTTTTTT	CAIRLSGRAVAGELFF
TRBV7-3	.	TRBJ2-3	12	.	TGTGCCAGCAGCTTAGACGCAGATACGCAGTATTTT	CASSLDADTQYF
TRBV5-1	.	TRBJ2-2	13	.	TGCGCCAGCAGCTTAGGGCTGTCCGGGGAGCTGTTTTTT	CASSLGLSGELFF
TRBV2	.	TRBJ2-2	14	.	TGTGCCAGCAGTGGGACGCTGAACACCGGGGAGCTGTTTTTT	CASSGTLNTGELFF
TRBV7-6	.	TRBJ1-2	13	.	TGTGCCAGCAGCTTAGGGGGCAGCTATGGCTACACCTTC	CASSLGGSYGYTF
TRBV7-2	.	TRBJ2-5	15	.	TGTGCCAGCAGCTTACAGCGGGCCCCTGCGGAGACCCAGTACTTC	CASSLQRAPAETQYF
TRBV10-3	TRBD2	TRBJ2-7	16	.	TGTGCCATCAGTGAGTCGAGCAGCGGGAGCTTTGACGAGCAGTACTTC	CAISESSSGSFDEQYF
TRBV30	TRBD1	TRBJ2-7	14	.	TGTGCCTGGAGTCGACAGGGCGAAACCTACGAGCAGTACTTC	CAWSRQGETYEQYF
TRBV10-3	.	TRBJ2-7	15	.	TGTGCCATCAGTGAAAACCGGGACTTCTACTACGAGCAGTACTTC	CAISENRDFYYEQYF
TRBV2	.	TRBJ1-2	11	.	TGTGCCAGCAGTGAGAACTATGGCTACACCTTC	CASSENYGYTF
TRBV9	.	TRBJ2-7	14	.	TGTGCCAGCAGCGTAGCACTAGGGGACTACGAGCAGTACTTC	CASSVALGDYEQYF
TRBV10-3	.	TRBJ2-1	15	.	TGTGCCATCAGTGAGCCCGAACGGGGATCGGCTGAGCAGTTCTTC	CAISEPERGSAEQFF
TRBV7-3	TRBD2	TRBJ2-3	14	.	TGTGCCAGCAGCTATAGCGGGAGTAGAGATACGCAGTATTTT	CASSYSGSRDTQYF
TRBV11-2	.	TRBJ2-7	15	.	TGTGCCAGCAGCCAAGGCTCGGGGACCCAGCGCGAGCAGTACTTC	CASSQGSGTQREQYF